Listed below are T cell receptor beta chains from one sample, sequenced in a study of blood T cell repertoires in COVID-19. Clones were sequenced by immunoSEQ multiplex PCR, and TCRdb holds only the in-frame ones, with some missing. Of about 160,000 clones in the sample, around 87% are singletons; the top ten hold about a tenth. Source material: peripheral blood. Every receptor here comes from a woman aged 70-85 years with COVID-19, enrolled during active disease. Each CDR3 is given with its conserved first and last residue. A D gene is named only where the DNA matches it firmly. Not all rows give a size; the values are once, few, many and, for expanded clones, a class.

15	.	TRBV24-1	.	TRBJ2-5	TGTGCCACCAGCCAAGGCCCCGGGTGGCAAGAGACCCAGTACTTC	CATSQGPGWQETQYF
13	.	TRBV5-1	.	TRBJ1-4	TGCGCCAGCAGCCCGAAGGAGGGTGAAAAACTGTTTTTT	CASSPKEGEKLFF
14	.	TRBV2	.	TRBJ2-2	TGTGCCAGCAGAAGCAGGACAGATTCCGGGGAGCTGTTTTTT	CASRSRTDSGELFF
17	.	TRBV19	TRBD2	TRBJ2-3	TGTGCCAGTAGGGACCCCCTACTAGCGGGGGTTATGGGTACGCAGTATTTT	CASRDPLLAGVMGTQYF
13	once	TRBV11-2	.	TRBJ2-7	TGTGCCAGCAGCTCCAACCAGGGGGGCGAGCAGTACTTC	CASSSNQGGEQYF
13	.	TRBV3-1/TRBV3-2	.	TRBJ1-2	TGTGCCAGCGGGAAGACAGGTGCCTATGGCTACACCTTC	CASGKTGAYGYTF
15	.	TRBV19	TRBD2	TRBJ2-2	TGTGCCAGTAGTATTCTAGCGGGGGGGCCCGGGGAGCTGTTTTTT	CASSILAGGPGELFF
12	.	TRBV5-5	.	TRBJ2-7	TGTGCCAGCAGCCCACAGGGCTACGAGCAGTACTTC	CASSPQGYEQYF
16	.	TRBV30	.	TRBJ2-1	TGTGCCTGGAGTGTAAGGCCAGGGGGCGAACGGGGGGTACCGTTCTTC	CAWSVRPGGERGVPFF
17	.	TRBV6-2/TRBV6-3	TRBD2	TRBJ2-2	TGTGCCAGCAGTTACCGTAATTTAGCGGGGGGCACCGGGGAGCTGTTTTTT	CASSYRNLAGGTGELFF
14	.	TRBV30	.	TRBJ1-1	TGTGCCTGGGAAGCAGGGGCCCCGGACACTGAAGCTTTCTTT	CAWEAGAPDTEAFF
14	.	TRBV29-1	TRBD1	TRBJ2-5	TGCAGCGTGACTCAGACAGGGACCACGGAGACCCAGTACTTC	CSVTQTGTTETQYF
11	.	TRBV20-1	.	TRBJ2-7	TGCAGTGGAGACACCTCCTACGAGCAGTACTTC	CSGDTSYEQYF
13	few	TRBV7-2	.	TRBJ2-1	TGTGCCAGCAGCTTAATTAGCAGACCCCTACAGTTCTTC	CASSLISRPLQFF
15	once	TRBV7-2	.	TRBJ2-3	TGTGCCAGCAGCTCCCGGGGGGCTGGCACAGATACGCAGTATTTT	CASSSRGAGTDTQYF
16	.	TRBV7-2	.	TRBJ1-3	TGTGCCAGCAGCCCAGAAGACAGTCCTGGCGGAAACACCATATATTTT	CASSPEDSPGGNTIYF
12	.	TRBV12-3/TRBV12-4	.	TRBJ1-5	TGTGCCAGCAGTTTATTGAGCCAGCCCCAGCATTTT	CASSLLSQPQHF
14	.	TRBV28	.	TRBJ2-1	TGTGCCAGCAGTTTATCCAGGGGGGACAATGAGCAGTTCTTC	CASSLSRGDNEQFF
14	.	TRBV11-3	TRBD1	TRBJ1-6	TGTGCCAGCAGCCGAGGGACAGTGAATTCACCCCTCCACTTT	CASSRGTVNSPLHF
13	.	TRBV7-3	TRBD1	TRBJ2-7	TGTGCCAGCAGCTTACTTTCAGGGGGCGAGCAGTACTTC	CASSLLSGGEQYF
15	.	TRBV19	TRBD1	TRBJ1-4	TGTGCCAGTAGTACCGCCGGGACAGAAGATGAAAAACTGTTTTTT	CASSTAGTEDEKLFF
15	.	TRBV19	TRBD1	TRBJ1-5	TGTGCCAGTAGTCGACAGGGGACGGATTATCAGCCCCAGCATTTT	CASSRQGTDYQPQHF
15	once	TRBV5-4	TRBD1	TRBJ2-1	TGTGCCAGCAGCGCCTGGACAGGGTCCTACAATGAGCAGTTCTTC	CASSAWTGSYNEQFF
13	.	TRBV18	TRBD1	TRBJ1-1	TGTGCCAGCTCACCGACAGGGGGGCGTGAAGCTTTCTTT	CASSPTGGREAFF
13	.	TRBV25-1	TRBD1	TRBJ1-6	TGTGCCAGCAGCATTGACAGGGGTTCACCCCTCCACTTT	CASSIDRGSPLHF
15	.	TRBV25-1	TRBD1	TRBJ1-4	TGTGCCAGCAGTGACCCAGGGGGGATTAATGAAAAACTGTTTTTT	CASSDPGGINEKLFF
14	.	TRBV5-1	TRBD2	TRBJ2-5	TGCGCCAGCAGCCCAAGACTAGCGGGGGAGACCCAGTACTTC	CASSPRLAGETQYF
14	.	TRBV10-3	.	TRBJ1-5	TGTGCCATCAGTGACTCGGGGGGCAATCAGCCCCAGCATTTT	CAISDSGGNQPQHF
15	once	TRBV30	TRBD1	TRBJ1-6	TGTGCCTGGAGTCTAGGGACAGGACGTTATTCACCCCTCCACTTT	CAWSLGTGRYSPLHF
16	.	TRBV28	TRBD2	TRBJ2-3	TGTGCCAGCTATAAACCTAGCGGGGGGGGCACAGATACGCAGTATTTT	CASYKPSGGGTDTQYF
15	.	TRBV28	TRBD1	TRBJ1-5	TGTGCCAGCAGTAGCAACAGGGGATCGTACCAGCCCCAGCATTTT	CASSSNRGSYQPQHF
16	once	TRBV3-1/TRBV3-2	TRBD1	TRBJ1-5	TGTGCCAGCAGCCAAACCGGGACAGGGAACAATCAGCCCCAGCATTTT	CASSQTGTGNNQPQHF
14	.	TRBV27	.	TRBJ1-3	TGTGCCAGCAGTTACACAGGAGTAGGAAACACCATATATTTT	CASSYTGVGNTIYF
16	.	TRBV6-1	.	TRBJ1-3	TGTGCCAGCAGTGATTGGCGGCCCAGCTCTGGAAACACCATATATTTT	CASSDWRPSSGNTIYF